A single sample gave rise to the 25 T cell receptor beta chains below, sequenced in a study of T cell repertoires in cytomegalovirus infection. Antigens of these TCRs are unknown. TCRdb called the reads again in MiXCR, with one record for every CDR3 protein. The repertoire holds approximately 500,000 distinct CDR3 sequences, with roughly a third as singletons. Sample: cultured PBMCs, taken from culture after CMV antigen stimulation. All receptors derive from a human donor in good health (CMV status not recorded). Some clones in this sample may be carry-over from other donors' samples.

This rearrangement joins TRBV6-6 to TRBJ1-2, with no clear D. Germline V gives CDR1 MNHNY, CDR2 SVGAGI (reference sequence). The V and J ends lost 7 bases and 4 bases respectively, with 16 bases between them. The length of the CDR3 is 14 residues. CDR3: CASTDRRRLYGYTF. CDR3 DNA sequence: TGTGCCAGCACCGACCGGCGCCGGCTCTATGGCTACACCTTC.

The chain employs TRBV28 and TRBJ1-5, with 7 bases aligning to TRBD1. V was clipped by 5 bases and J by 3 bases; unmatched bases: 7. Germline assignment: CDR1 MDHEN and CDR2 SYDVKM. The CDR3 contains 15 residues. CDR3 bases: TGTGCCAGCAGTGATGACAGGGCCCCCAATCAGCCCCAGCATTTT. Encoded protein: CASSDDRAPNQPQHF.

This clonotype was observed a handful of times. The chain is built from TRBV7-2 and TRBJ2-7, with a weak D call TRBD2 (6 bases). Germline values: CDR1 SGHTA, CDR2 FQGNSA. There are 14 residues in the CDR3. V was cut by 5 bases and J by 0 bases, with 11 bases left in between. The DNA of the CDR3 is TGTGCCAGCAGCCTTAGACTAGACTCCTACGAGCAGTACTTC. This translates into CASSLRLDSYEQYF.

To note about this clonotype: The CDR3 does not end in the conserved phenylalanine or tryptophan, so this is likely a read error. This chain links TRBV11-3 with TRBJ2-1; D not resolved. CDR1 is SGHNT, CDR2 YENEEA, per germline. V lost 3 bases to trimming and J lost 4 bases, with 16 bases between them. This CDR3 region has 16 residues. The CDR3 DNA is TGTGCCAGCAGCTTTTTAGGGCTGCTTCAATACAATGAGCAGTTCGTC. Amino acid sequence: CASSFLGLLQYNEQFV.

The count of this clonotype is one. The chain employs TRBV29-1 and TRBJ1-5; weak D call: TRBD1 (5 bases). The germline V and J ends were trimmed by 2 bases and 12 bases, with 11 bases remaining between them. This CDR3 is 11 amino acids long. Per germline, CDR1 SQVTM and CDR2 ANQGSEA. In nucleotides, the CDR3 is TGCAGCGTTGAACGGTCAGGGAACCAGCATTTT. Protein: CSVERSGNQHF.

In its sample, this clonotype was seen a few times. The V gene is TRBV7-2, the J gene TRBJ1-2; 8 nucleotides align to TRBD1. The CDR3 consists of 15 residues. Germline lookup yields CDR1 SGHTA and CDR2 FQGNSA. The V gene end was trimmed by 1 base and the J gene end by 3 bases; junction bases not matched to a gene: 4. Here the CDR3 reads CASSLGYRGDYGYTF. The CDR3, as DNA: TGTGCCAGCAGCTTAGGGTACAGGGGGGACTATGGCTACACCTTC.

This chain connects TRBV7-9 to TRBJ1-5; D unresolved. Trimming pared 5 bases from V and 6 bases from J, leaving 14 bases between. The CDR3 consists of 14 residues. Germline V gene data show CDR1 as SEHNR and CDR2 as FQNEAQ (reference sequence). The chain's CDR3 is CASSPPSGFQPQHF. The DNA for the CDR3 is TGTGCCAGCAGCCCCCCCTCGGGGTTTCAGCCCCAGCATTTT. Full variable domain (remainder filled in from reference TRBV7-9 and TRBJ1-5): DTGVSQNPRHKITKRGQNVTFRCDPISEHNRLYWYRQTLGQGPEFLTYFQNEAQLEKSRLLSDRFSAERPKGSFSTLEIQRTEQGDSAMYLCASSPPSGFQPQHFGDGTRLSIL.

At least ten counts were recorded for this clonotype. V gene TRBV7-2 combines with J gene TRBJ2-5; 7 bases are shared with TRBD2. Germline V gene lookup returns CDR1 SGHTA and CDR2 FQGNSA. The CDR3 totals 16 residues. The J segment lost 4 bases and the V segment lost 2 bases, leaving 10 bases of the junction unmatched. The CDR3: CASSLWLAEGLETQYF. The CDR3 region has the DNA TGTGCCAGCAGCTTATGGCTAGCGGAGGGGTTAGAGACCCAGTACTTC.

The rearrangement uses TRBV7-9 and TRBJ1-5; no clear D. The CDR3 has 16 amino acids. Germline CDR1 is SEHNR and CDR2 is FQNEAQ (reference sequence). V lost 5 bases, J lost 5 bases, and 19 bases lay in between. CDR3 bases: TGTGCCAGCAGCAAGCCGGGATTACACCCTGATCAGCCCCAGCATTTT. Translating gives CASSKPGLHPDQPQHF.

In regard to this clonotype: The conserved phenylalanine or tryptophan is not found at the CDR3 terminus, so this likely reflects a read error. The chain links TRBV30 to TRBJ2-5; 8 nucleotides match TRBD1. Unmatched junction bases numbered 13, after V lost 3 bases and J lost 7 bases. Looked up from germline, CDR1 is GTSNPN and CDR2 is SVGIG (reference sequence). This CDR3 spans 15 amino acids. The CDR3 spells CAWRGLDRGLWTQYL. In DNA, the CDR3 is TGTGCCTGGAGGGGACTTGACAGGGGTCTCTGGACCCAGTACTTA.

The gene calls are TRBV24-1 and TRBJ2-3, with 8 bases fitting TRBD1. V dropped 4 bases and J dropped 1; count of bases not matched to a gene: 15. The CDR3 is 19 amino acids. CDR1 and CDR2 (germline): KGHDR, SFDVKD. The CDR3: CATSDPTGARTFGTDTQYF. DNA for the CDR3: TGTGCCACCAGTGACCCGACAGGGGCGAGAACGTTCGGCACAGATACGCAGTATTTT.

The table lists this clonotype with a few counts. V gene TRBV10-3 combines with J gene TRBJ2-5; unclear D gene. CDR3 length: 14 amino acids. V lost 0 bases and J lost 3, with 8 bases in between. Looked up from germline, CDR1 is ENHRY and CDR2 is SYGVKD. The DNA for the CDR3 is TGTGCCATCAGTGAGTCAAAGGTCGAAGAGACCCAGTACTTC. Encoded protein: CAISESKVEETQYF.

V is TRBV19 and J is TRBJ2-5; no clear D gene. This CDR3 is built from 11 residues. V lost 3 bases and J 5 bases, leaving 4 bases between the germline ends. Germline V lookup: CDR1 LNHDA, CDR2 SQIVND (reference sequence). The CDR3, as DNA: TGTGCCAGTAGTATGGGGGAGACCCAGTACTTC. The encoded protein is CASSMGETQYF.

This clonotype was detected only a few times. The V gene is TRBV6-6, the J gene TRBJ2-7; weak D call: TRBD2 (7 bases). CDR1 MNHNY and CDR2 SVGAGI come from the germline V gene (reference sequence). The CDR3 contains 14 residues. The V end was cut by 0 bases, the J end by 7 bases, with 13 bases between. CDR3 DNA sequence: TGTGCCAGCAGTTACTCGGGGGGGGCGAGTGAGCAGTACTTC. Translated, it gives CASSYSGGASEQYF.

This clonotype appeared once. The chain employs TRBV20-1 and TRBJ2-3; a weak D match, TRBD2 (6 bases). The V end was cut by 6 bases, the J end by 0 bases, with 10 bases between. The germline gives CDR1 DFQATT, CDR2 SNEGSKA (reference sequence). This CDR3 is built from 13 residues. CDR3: CSATGTSTDTQYF. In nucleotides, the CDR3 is TGCAGTGCGACCGGGACTAGCACAGATACGCAGTATTTT.

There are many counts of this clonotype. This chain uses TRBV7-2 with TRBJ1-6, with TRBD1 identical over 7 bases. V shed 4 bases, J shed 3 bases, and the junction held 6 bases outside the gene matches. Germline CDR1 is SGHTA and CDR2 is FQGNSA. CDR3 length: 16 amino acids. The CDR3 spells CASSSWTGYYNSPLHF. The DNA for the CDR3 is TGTGCCAGCAGCTCGTGGACAGGTTACTATAATTCACCCCTCCACTTT.

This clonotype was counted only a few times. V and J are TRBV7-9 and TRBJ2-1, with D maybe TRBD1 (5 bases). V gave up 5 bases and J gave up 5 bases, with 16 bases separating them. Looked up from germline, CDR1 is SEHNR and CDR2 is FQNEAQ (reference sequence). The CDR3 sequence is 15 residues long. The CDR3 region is CASSTRQTLNNEQFF. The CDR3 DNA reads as TGTGCCAGCAGCACAAGACAGACTCTAAACAATGAGCAGTTCTTC.

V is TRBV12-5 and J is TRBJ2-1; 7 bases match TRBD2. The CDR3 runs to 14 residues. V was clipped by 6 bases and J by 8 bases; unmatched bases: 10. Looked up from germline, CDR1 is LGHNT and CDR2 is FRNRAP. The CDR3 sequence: CASGKPGLPHEQFF. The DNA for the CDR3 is TGTGCTAGTGGCAAGCCGGGACTACCACATGAGCAGTTCTTC.

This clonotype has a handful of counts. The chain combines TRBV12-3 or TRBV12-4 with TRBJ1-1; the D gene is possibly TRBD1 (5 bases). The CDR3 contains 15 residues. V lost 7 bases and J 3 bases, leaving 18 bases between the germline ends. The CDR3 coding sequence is TGTGCCAGCATGCGGCCCGGAACAGGATACACTGAAGCTTTCTTT. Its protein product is CASMRPGTGYTEAFF.

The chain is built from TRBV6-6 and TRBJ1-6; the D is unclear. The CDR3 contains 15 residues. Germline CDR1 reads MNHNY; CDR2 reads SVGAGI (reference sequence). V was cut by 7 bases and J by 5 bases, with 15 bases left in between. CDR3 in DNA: TGTGCCAGCACCCAACCGGGCCCCAATAATTCACCCCTCCACTTT. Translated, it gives CASTQPGPNNSPLHF.

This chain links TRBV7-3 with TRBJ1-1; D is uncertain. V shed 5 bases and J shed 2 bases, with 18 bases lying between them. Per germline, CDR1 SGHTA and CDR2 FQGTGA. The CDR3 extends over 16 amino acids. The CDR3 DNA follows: TGTGCCAGCAGCCAAAATTTCGATTTTCGAAACACTGAAGCTTTCTTT. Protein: CASSQNFDFRNTEAFF.

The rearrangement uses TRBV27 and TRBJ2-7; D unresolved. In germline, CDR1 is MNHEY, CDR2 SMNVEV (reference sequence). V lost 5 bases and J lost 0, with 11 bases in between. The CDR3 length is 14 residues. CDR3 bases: TGTGCCAGCAGTCCTTATGGGAACTCCTACGAGCAGTACTTC. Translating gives CASSPYGNSYEQYF.

CDR3 nucleotides: TGTGCCAGCAGGGTATTAGGGAGCTCCTACAATGAGCAGTTCTTC. It codes for CASRVLGSSYNEQFF. The chain has TRBV7-2 and TRBJ2-1; the D gene is possibly TRBD2 (5 bases). Germline-derived CDR1 and CDR2 are SGHTA and FQGNSA. This CDR3 is built from 15 residues. The V gene lost 6 bases and the J gene lost 0 bases, with 12 bases spanning the gap.

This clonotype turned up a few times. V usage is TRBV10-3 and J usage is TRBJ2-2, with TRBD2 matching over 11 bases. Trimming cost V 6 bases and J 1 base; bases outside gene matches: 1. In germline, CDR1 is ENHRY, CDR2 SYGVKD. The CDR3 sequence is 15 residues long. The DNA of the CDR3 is TGTGCCATCAGCACTAGCGGGAGGAACACCGGGGAGCTGTTTTTT. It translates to CAISTSGRNTGELFF.

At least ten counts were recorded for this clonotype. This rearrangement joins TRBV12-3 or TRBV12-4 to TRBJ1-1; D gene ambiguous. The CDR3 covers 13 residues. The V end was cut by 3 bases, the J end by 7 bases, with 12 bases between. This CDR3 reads CASSLWGRDEAFF. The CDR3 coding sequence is TGTGCCAGCAGTTTGTGGGGAAGGGATGAAGCTTTCTTT.